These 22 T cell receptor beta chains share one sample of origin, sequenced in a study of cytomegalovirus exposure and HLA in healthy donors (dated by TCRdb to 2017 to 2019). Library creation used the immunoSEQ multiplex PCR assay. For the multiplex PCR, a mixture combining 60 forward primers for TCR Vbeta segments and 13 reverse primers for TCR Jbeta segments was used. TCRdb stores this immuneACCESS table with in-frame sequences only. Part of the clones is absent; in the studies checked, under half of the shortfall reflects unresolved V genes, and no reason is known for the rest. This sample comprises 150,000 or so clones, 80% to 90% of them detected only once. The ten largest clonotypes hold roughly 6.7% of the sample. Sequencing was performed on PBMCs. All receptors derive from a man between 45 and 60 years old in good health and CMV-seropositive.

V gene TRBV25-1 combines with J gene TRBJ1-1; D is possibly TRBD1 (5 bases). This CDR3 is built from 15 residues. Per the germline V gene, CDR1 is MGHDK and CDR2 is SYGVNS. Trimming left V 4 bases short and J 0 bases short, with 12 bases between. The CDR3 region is CASSGRQNLNTEAFF. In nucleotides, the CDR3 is TGTGCCAGCAGTGGGAGACAGAACTTGAACACTGAAGCTTTCTTT.

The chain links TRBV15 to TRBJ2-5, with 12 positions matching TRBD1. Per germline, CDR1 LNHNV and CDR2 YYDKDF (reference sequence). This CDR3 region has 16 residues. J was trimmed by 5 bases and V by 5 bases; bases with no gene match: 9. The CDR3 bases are TGTGCCACCAGCGGAACCGGGACAGGGGGCCTTGAGACCCAGTACTTC. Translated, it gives CATSGTGTGGLETQYF.

The CDR3 nucleotides read TGTGCCAGCAGTGGGACAGGAGGTGGCTACACCTTC. Encoded protein: CASSGTGGGYTF. The rearrangement joins TRBV6-6 to TRBJ1-2; 8 bases fit TRBD1. J lost 7 bases, V lost 5 bases, and 3 bases had no gene match. CDR1 MNHNY and CDR2 SVGAGI come from the germline V gene (reference sequence). The CDR3 extends over 12 amino acids.

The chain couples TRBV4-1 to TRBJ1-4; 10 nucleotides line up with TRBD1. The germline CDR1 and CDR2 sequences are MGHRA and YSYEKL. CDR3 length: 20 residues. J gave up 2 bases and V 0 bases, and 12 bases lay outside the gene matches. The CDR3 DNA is TGCGCCAGCAGCCAAGAGTCGCAGGGGACAGGGGCCGGGACTAATGAAAAACTGTTTTTT. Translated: CASSQESQGTGAGTNEKLFF.

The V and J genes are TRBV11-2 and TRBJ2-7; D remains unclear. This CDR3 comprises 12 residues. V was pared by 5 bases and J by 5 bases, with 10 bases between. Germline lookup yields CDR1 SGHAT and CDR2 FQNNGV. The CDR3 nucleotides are TGTGCCAGCAGCCGCTATGAAGACGAGCAGTACTTC. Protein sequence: CASSRYEDEQYF.

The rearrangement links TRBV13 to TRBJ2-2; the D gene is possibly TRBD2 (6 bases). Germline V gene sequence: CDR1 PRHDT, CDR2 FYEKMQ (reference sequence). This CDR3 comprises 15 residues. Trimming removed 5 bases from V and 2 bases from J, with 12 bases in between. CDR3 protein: CASSPLASNTGELFF. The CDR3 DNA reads TGTGCCAGCAGCCCCCTAGCGTCCAACACCGGGGAGCTGTTTTTT. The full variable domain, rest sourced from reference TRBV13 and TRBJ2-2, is AAGVIQSPRHLIKEKRETATLKCYPIPRHDTVYWYQQGPGQDPQFLISFYEKMQSDKGSIPDRFSAQQFSDYHSELNMSSLELGDSALYFCASSPLASNTGELFFGEGSRLTVL.

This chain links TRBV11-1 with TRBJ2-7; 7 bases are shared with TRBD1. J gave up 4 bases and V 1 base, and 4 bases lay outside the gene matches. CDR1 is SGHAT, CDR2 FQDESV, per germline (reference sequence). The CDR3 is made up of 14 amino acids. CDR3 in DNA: TGTGCCAGCAGCTTAGGACAGGGTGGGTACGAGCAGTACTTC. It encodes CASSLGQGGYEQYF.

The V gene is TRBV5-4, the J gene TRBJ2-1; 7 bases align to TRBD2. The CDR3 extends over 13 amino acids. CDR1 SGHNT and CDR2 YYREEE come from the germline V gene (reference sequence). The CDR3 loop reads CVGAGSGINEQFF. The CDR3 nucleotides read TGTGTTGGGGCAGGGAGCGGGATAAATGAGCAGTTCTTC. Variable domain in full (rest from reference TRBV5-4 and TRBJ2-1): ETGVTQSPTHLIKTRGQQVTLRCSSQSGHNTVSWYQQALGQGPQFIFQYYREEENGRGNFPPRFSGLQFPNYSSELNVNALELDDSALYLCVGAGSGINEQFFGPGTRLTVL.

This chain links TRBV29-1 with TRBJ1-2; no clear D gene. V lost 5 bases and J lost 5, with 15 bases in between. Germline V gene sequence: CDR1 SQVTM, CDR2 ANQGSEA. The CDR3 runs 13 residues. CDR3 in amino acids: CSVMGTAPYGYTF. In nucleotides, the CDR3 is TGCAGCGTTATGGGTACAGCCCCATATGGCTACACCTTC.

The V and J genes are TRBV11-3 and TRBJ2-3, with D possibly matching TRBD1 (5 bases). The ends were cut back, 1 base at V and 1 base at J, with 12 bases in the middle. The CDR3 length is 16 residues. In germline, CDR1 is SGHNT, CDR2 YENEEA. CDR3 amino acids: CASSLGGRVGTDTQYF. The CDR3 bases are TGTGCCAGCAGCTTAGGGGGCAGGGTGGGCACAGATACGCAGTATTTT.

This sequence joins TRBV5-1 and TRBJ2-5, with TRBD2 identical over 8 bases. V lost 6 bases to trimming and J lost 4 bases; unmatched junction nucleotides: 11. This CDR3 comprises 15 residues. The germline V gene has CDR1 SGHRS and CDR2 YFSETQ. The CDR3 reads CASKLAEDRGETQYF. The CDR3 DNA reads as TGCGCCAGCAAACTAGCGGAAGATCGGGGAGAGACCCAGTACTTC.

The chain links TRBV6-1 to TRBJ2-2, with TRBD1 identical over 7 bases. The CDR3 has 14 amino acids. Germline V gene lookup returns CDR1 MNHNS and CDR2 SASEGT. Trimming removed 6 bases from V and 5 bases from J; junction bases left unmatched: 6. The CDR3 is CASRRQGGTGELFF. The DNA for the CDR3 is TGTGCCAGCAGACGACAGGGTGGGACCGGGGAGCTGTTTTTT.

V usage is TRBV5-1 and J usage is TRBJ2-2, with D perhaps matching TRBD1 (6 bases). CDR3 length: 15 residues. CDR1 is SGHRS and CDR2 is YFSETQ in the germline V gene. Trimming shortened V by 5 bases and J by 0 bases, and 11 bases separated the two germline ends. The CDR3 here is CASSSGVTNTGELFF. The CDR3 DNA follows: TGCGCCAGCAGTTCAGGGGTTACGAACACCGGGGAGCTGTTTTTT.

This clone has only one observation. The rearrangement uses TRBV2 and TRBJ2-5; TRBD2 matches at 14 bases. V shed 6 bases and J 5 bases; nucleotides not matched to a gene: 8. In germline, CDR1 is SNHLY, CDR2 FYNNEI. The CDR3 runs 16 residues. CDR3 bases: TGTGCCAGCAGGCCGACTAGCGGGGGGGCCGGGGAGACCCAGTACTTC. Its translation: CASRPTSGGAGETQYF. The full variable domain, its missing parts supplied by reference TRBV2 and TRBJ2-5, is EPEVTQTPSHQVTQMGQEVILRCVPISNHLYFYWYRQILGQKVEFLVSFYNNEISEKSEIFDDQFSVERPDGSNFTLKIRSTKLEDSAMYFCASRPTSGGAGETQYFGPGTRLLVL.

The CDR3 region is CASTRGSATNEKLFF. In DNA, the CDR3 is TGTGCCAGCACTCGGGGGTCGGCAACTAATGAAAAACTGTTTTTT. The chain couples TRBV2 to TRBJ1-4; perhaps TRBD1 as D (5 bases). Trimming removed 7 bases at V and 0 bases at J, with 12 bases between. The length of the CDR3 is 15 residues. CDR1 is SNHLY, CDR2 FYNNEI, per germline.

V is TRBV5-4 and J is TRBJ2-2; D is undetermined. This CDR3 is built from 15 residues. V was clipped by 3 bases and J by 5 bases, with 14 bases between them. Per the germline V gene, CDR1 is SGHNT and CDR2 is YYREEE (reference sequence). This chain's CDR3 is CASSSFLGETGELFF. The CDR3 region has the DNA TGTGCCAGCAGCTCCTTTCTAGGCGAAACCGGGGAGCTGTTTTTT.

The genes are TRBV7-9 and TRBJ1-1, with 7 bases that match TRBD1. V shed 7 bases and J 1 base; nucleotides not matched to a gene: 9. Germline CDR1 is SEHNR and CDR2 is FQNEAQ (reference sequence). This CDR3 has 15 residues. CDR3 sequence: CASISSGQKNTEAFF. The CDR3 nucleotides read TGTGCCAGCATCAGCTCGGGACAGAAGAACACTGAAGCTTTCTTT.

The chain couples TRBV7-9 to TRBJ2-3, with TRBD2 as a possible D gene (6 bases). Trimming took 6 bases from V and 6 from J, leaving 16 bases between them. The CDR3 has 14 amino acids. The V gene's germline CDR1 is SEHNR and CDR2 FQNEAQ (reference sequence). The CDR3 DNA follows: TGTGCCAGCAGTCCCGCGGGGACGGGTGATACGCAGTATTTT. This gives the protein CASSPAGTGDTQYF.

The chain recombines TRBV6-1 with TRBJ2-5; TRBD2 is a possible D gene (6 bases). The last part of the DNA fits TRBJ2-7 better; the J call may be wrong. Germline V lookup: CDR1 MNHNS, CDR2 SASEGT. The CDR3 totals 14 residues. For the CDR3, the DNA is TGTGCCAGCAGTGAGCACGGGAGCTCCTACGAGCAGTACTTC. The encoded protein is CASSEHGSSYEQYF.

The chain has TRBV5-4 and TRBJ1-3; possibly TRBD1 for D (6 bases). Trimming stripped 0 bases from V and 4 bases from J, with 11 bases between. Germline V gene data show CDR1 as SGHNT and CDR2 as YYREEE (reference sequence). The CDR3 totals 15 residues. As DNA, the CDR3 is TGTGCCAGCAGCTTGGACCCAGGGGCCGGAAACACCATATATTTT. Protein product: CASSLDPGAGNTIYF.

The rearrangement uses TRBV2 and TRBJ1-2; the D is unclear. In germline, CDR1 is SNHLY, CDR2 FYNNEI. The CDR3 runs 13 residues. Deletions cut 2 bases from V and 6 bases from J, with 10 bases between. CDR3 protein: CASSENMADGYTF. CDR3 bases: TGTGCCAGCAGTGAAAACATGGCGGATGGCTACACCTTC.

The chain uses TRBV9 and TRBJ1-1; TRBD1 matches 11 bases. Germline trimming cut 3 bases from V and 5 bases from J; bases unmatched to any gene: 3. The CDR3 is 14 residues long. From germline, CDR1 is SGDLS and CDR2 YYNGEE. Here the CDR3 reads CASSAGTGGTEAFF. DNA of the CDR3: TGTGCCAGCAGCGCTGGGACAGGGGGGACTGAAGCTTTCTTT.